These 19 T cell receptor beta chains were all obtained from the same sample, sequenced in a study of sequential checkpoint blockade in melanoma. Using immunoSEQ multiplex PCR, the repertoire was profiled, and TCRdb retains in-frame clones only, with some absent. The sample lists 17,000 or so clones; roughly three quarters were seen once. Treatment described: randomized to nivolumab then ipilimumab (arm A) or the reverse (arm B). The sequenced sample was CD8+ T cells sorted from blood (inferred from file names), obtained from a patient given nivolumab and ipilimumab in sequence. Receptor source: a human donor with melanoma.

The CDR3 protein is CASSTIGTVWSQYF. DNA for the CDR3: TGTGCCAGCAGTACAATTGGGACAGTGTGGTCGCAGTACTTC. This rearrangement joins TRBV27 to TRBJ2-7, with 7 bases matching TRBD1. V shed 5 bases and J 9 bases; nucleotides not matched to a gene: 13. This CDR3 spans 14 amino acids. The germline CDR1 and CDR2 sequences are MNHEY and SMNVEV (reference sequence).

The chain has TRBV2 and TRBJ1-6; D not resolved. The CDR3 totals 13 residues. Trimming pared 4 bases from V and 11 bases from J, leaving 12 bases between. Germline assignment: CDR1 SNHLY and CDR2 FYNNEI. The DNA for the CDR3 is TGTGCCAGCAGTGGGAGCGGAGATACACCCCTCCACTTT. This translates into CASSGSGDTPLHF.

This clone was recorded only once. The chain uses TRBV27 and TRBJ1-2; 7 nucleotides match TRBD1. V trimming: 5 bases; J trimming: 4 bases; junction bases outside the gene matches: 10. The CDR3 sequence is 15 residues long. Germline lookup yields CDR1 MNHEY and CDR2 SMNVEV (reference sequence). CDR3 bases: TGTGCCAGCAGTCTCACTCCGACAGGGCCCTATGGCTACACCTTC. Protein sequence: CASSLTPTGPYGYTF.

The rearrangement links TRBV19 to TRBJ2-1, with 11 nucleotides matching TRBD1. Germline loops: CDR1 LNHDA, CDR2 SQIVND (reference sequence). V lost 6 bases, J lost 5 bases, and 9 bases stayed unmatched. CDR3 length: 16 residues. CDR3 DNA sequence: TGTGCCAGTAGGAATAGGGACAGGGGGTCCCACAATGAGCAGTTCTTC. Translated: CASRNRDRGSHNEQFF.

This chain joins TRBV4-3 and TRBJ2-3; the match to TRBD2 covers 10 bases. Germline assignment: CDR1 LGHNA and CDR2 YSLEER. The ends lost 0 bases at V and 2 bases at J; junction bases unmatched: 2. The CDR3 runs 16 residues. The CDR3 DNA follows: TGCGCCAGCAGCCAAGACGGGACTAGCGACACAGATACGCAGTATTTT. As protein: CASSQDGTSDTDTQYF.

V and J are TRBV9 and TRBJ2-1, with 11 nucleotides matching TRBD2. V lost 4 bases to trimming and J lost 10 bases; unmatched junction nucleotides: 10. The germline gives CDR1 SGDLS, CDR2 YYNGEE. The CDR3 extends over 15 amino acids. CDR3: CASSTGTSGLEEQFF. CDR3 DNA sequence: TGTGCCAGCAGCACCGGGACTAGCGGCTTAGAAGAGCAGTTCTTC.

The chain uses TRBV6-5 and TRBJ2-7; weak D call: TRBD2 (6 bases). Per the germline V gene, CDR1 is MNHEY and CDR2 is SVGAGI. This CDR3 has 12 amino acids. Trimming pared 8 bases from V and 7 bases from J, leaving 15 bases between. CDR3 bases: TGTGCCAGCGCCGGGGGAGCCTGGGAGCAGTACTTC. Its translation: CASAGGAWEQYF.

With respect to this clone: Sequence at one end of the junction differs from germline and may be a read error. This same CDR3 is encoded by further DNA sequences in the sample. The genes are TRBV7-2 and TRBJ1-4; 9 positions match TRBD1. The CDR3 contains 14 residues. The germline V gene encodes CDR1 SGHTA and CDR2 FQGNSA. As DNA, the CDR3 is TGTGCCAGCAGCTGGGGACAGGGAGAAGAAAAGCTGTTTTTT. Amino acids: CASSWGQGEEKLFF.

This clone appeared a few times. This sequence joins TRBV4-3 and TRBJ2-1; 7 bases match TRBD2. The ends lost 0 bases at V and 4 bases at J; junction bases unmatched: 6. The CDR3 is made up of 16 amino acids. Germline lookup yields CDR1 LGHNA and CDR2 YSLEER. The CDR3 DNA follows: TGCGCCAGCAGCCAAGACGGCGGGGGAGAATACAATGAGCAGTTCTTC. Encoded protein: CASSQDGGGEYNEQFF.

The sample holds a few counts of this clone. The junction shows a germline mismatch at one end, possibly a read error. The chain employs TRBV5-1 and TRBJ2-7; D might be TRBD2 (7 bases). CDR3 size: 14 residues. CDR1 is SGHRS, CDR2 YFSETQ, per germline. CDR3 in DNA: TGTGCCAGCAGCTTGGGGGGGCGTGCCTACGAGCAGTACTTC. Its protein product is CASSLGGRAYEQYF.

This chain links TRBV6-5 with TRBJ2-7, with D unclear. This CDR3 spans 14 amino acids. From germline, CDR1 is MNHEY and CDR2 SVGAGI. Trimming left V 5 bases short and J 0 bases short, with 11 bases between. The CDR3 sequence: CASSVRNPSYEQYF. The CDR3 nucleotides read TGTGCCAGCAGTGTGAGGAATCCCTCCTACGAGCAGTACTTC.

The chain recombines TRBV6-5 with TRBJ2-7, with 8 bases matching TRBD1. Germline CDR1 is MNHEY and CDR2 is SVGAGI. J lost 4 bases, V lost 0 bases, and 2 bases had no gene match. This CDR3 spans 14 amino acids. DNA of the CDR3: TGTGCCAGCAGTTACTCGGACAGGGCATACGAGCAGTACTTC. This gives the protein CASSYSDRAYEQYF.

The chain uses TRBV6-4 and TRBJ2-1; 14 bases fit TRBD2. With 4 bases clipped from V and 7 bases from J, the junction kept 0 bases outside the gene matches. CDR3 size: 14 residues. The germline V gene encodes CDR1 MRHNA and CDR2 SNTAGT. CDR3 in DNA: TGTGCCAGCAGTGGACTAGCGGGGGGGAATGAGCAGTTCTTC. The encoded protein is CASSGLAGGNEQFF.

The V call is TRBV29-1, the J call TRBJ2-1; 8 nucleotides match TRBD2. With V trimmed by 3 bases and J by 8 bases, 9 bases remained unmatched. The CDR3 consists of 14 residues. CDR1 is SQVTM, CDR2 ANQGSEA, per germline. CDR3 residues: CSVDGREGIDEQFF. CDR3 DNA: TGCAGCGTTGATGGACGGGAGGGAATCGATGAGCAGTTCTTC.

In the case of this clone: Other DNA sequences of this sample code for an identical CDR3. This rearrangement joins TRBV6-6 to TRBJ2-7, with D possibly matching TRBD2 (5 bases). This CDR3 contains 12 residues. Trimming cost V 8 bases and J 4 bases, with 12 bases left between them. CDR1 MNHNY and CDR2 SVGAGI come from the germline V gene (reference sequence). The CDR3 sequence: CASEDREYEQYF. The DNA of the CDR3 is TGTGCCAGCGAGGATAGGGAGTACGAGCAGTACTTC.

This clone is large within its sample. The CDR3 sequence is CASSSGQVLGEPQHF. The CDR3 DNA follows: TGTGCCAGCAGTTCGGGACAGGTTCTAGGGGAGCCCCAGCATTTT. The rearrangement joins TRBV28 to TRBJ1-5; 8 bases agree with TRBD1. V was clipped by 4 bases and J by 8 bases; unmatched bases: 10. Per germline, CDR1 MDHEN and CDR2 SYDVKM. The CDR3 runs 15 residues.

This chain uses TRBV7-9 with TRBJ2-1; no reliable D call. Between the trimmed V and J ends, which lost 5 bases and 8 bases, there was a span of 4 bases. Germline CDR1 is SEHNR and CDR2 is FQNEAQ (reference sequence). The CDR3 runs to 10 residues. CDR3 bases: TGTGCCAGCAGCAGCGATGAGCAGTTCTTC. Its protein is CASSSDEQFF.

The V and J genes are TRBV4-2 and TRBJ1-1; no firm D call. Looked up from germline, CDR1 is LGHNA and CDR2 is YNFKEQ. This CDR3 has 16 amino acids. With 6 bases removed from V and 0 bases from J, the gap between germline ends came to 17 bases. CDR3 sequence reads: CASRPRGDSVNTEAFF. The CDR3 bases are TGTGCCAGCAGGCCGCGAGGTGATTCGGTGAACACTGAAGCTTTCTTT.

This clone was found once. This chain links TRBV5-4 with TRBJ2-2; TRBD2 aligns across 12 bases. V shed 4 bases, J shed 3 bases, and the junction held 1 base outside the gene matches. The V gene's germline CDR1 is SGHNT and CDR2 YYREEE (reference sequence). The CDR3 is made up of 15 amino acids. This CDR3 reads CASSPSGRDTGELFF. The CDR3 coding sequence is TGTGCCAGCAGCCCTAGCGGGAGGGACACCGGGGAGCTGTTTTTT.